This TCR beta chain was retrieved from a study of blood T cells in healthy people across ages. Findings and caveats of the study: A roughly linear age-dependent decrease characterized TCR beta diversity per million T cells.

Peripheral blood from each donor was collected in a volume of approximately 9.5 milliliters. This clonotype was counted ten times or more. The antigen is undetermined. The V segment lost 8 bases and the J segment 6 bases; nucleotides outside the gene matches: 12. This CDR3 spans 15 amino acids. The germline gives CDR1 LNHNV, CDR2 YYDKDF (reference sequence). A J-beta primer mix and a sample-barcoded 5' primer were used in a second PCR of about 6 to 12 cycles. The template-switch adaptor was a 5' adaptor with 12 random nucleotides. It tagged each cDNA molecule. TCRdb itself ran the 5' RACE reads through MiXCR, one entry per CDR3 protein. The sample holds some 1.6 million distinct CDR3 sequences, around 35% seen once.

Sequences were obtained from blood. This sequence was found in a woman aged 25 to 39 in good health. The chain employs TRBV15 and TRBJ1-2; 10 bases are shared with TRBD1. This CDR3 reads CATEAAPGTGDGYTF. The CDR3 DNA follows: TGTGCCACCGAAGCAGCCCCGGGGACAGGGGATGGCTACACCTTC.